A selection of T cell receptor beta chains follows, all from one sample in a study of cytomegalovirus exposure and HLA in healthy donors. The protocol was immunoSEQ multiplex PCR, while the TCRdb copy is restricted to in-frame clones and leaves out a portion. The sample has about 130,000 clones, 80% to 85% seen once. The sequenced sample was PBMCs. Source of these receptors: a woman in her 30s in good health and CMV-seronegative. Both conserved end residues are part of each CDR3. A D gene is named only where the DNA matches it firmly. The size field is filled for only some rows; it gives once, few, many or a size class.

V: TRBV11-2
D: .
size: .
J: TRBJ1-4
CDR3: CASSLDRLSTNEKLFF
DNA: TGTGCCAGCAGCTTGGACAGACTGTCAACTAATGAAAAACTGTTTTTT

V: TRBV7-2
D: .
size: .
J: TRBJ1-3
CDR3: CASRPGWAGNTIYF
DNA: TGTGCCAGCAGGCCCGGGTGGGCTGGAAACACCATATATTTT

V: TRBV4-2
D: TRBD2
size: .
J: TRBJ2-1
CDR3: CASSQGLAGGRNEQFF
DNA: TGTGCCAGCAGCCAAGGACTAGCGGGAGGTCGAAATGAGCAGTTCTTC

V: TRBV18
D: TRBD1
size: once
J: TRBJ1-2
CDR3: CASSPDRDYGYTF
DNA: TGTGCCAGCTCACCGGACAGGGACTATGGCTACACCTTC

V: TRBV7-2
D: .
size: .
J: TRBJ2-5
CDR3: CASSRGLHQETQYF
DNA: TGTGCCAGCAGCCGTGGACTTCACCAAGAGACCCAGTACTTC

V: TRBV9
D: TRBD1
size: .
J: TRBJ2-5
CDR3: CASSARQGREETQYF
DNA: TGTGCCAGCAGCGCCAGACAGGGGCGGGAAGAGACCCAGTACTTC

V: TRBV19
D: .
size: .
J: TRBJ2-4
CDR3: CASSPGTAKNIQYF
DNA: TGTGCCAGTAGTCCGGGAACGGCCAAAAACATTCAGTACTTC

V: TRBV10-3
D: .
size: .
J: TRBJ2-1
CDR3: CAIGLQPYNEQFF
DNA: TGTGCCATCGGCTTGCAACCCTACAATGAGCAGTTCTTC

V: TRBV4-2
D: .
size: once
J: TRBJ2-1
CDR3: CASSLLAQSYNEQFF
DNA: TGTGCCAGCAGCCTACTAGCCCAATCCTACAATGAGCAGTTCTTC

V: TRBV27
D: TRBD1
size: .
J: TRBJ1-3
CDR3: CASSSRDRGQNTIYF
DNA: TGTGCCAGCAGTTCACGGGACAGGGGGCAGAACACCATATATTTT

V: TRBV6-5
D: TRBD1
size: .
J: TRBJ1-2
CDR3: CASRPSQGNNYGYTF
DNA: TGTGCCAGCAGACCCTCACAGGGGAATAACTATGGCTACACCTTC

V: TRBV5-6
D: .
size: .
J: TRBJ1-1
CDR3: CASSFIQGRAEAFF
DNA: TGTGCCAGCAGCTTCATACAGGGTCGGGCCGAAGCTTTCTTT

V: TRBV5-1
D: TRBD2
size: .
J: TRBJ2-7
CDR3: CASSFTGLAGDDEQYF
DNA: TGCGCCAGCAGCTTCACCGGACTAGCGGGAGATGACGAGCAGTACTTC

V: TRBV19
D: TRBD1
size: .
J: TRBJ2-1
CDR3: CASSIWGGGAGGDRGRYNEQFF
DNA: TGTGCCAGTAGTATCTGGGGTGGCGGTGCTGGCGGGGACAGGGGCCGTTACAATGAGCAGTTCTTC

V: TRBV29-1
D: TRBD1
size: .
J: TRBJ1-1
CDR3: CSVPDRDTEAFF
DNA: TGCAGCGTCCCCGACAGGGATACTGAAGCTTTCTTT

V: TRBV9
D: TRBD1
size: few
J: TRBJ1-5
CDR3: CASSPGTDKNQPQHF
DNA: TGTGCCAGCAGCCCAGGGACAGATAAAAATCAGCCCCAGCATTTT

V: TRBV7-3
D: .
size: .
J: TRBJ2-1
CDR3: CASSSGDNVINEQFF
DNA: TGTGCCAGCAGCTCGGGGGATAATGTAATCAATGAGCAGTTCTTC

V: TRBV6-1
D: .
size: .
J: TRBJ2-1
CDR3: CASSAVDEQFF
DNA: TGTGCCAGCAGTGCGGTGGATGAGCAGTTCTTC

V: TRBV7-9
D: .
size: few
J: TRBJ2-7
CDR3: CASSFATYEQYF
DNA: TGTGCCAGCAGCTTCGCGACCTACGAGCAGTACTTC

V: TRBV2
D: .
size: .
J: TRBJ1-6
CDR3: CASSEKGLLNPPLHF
DNA: TGTGCCAGCAGTGAAAAGGGACTACTAAATCCACCCCTCCACTTT

V: TRBV30
D: TRBD1
size: .
J: TRBJ2-7
CDR3: CAWDKPGQGPGEQYF
DNA: TGTGCCTGGGATAAGCCGGGACAGGGGCCGGGGGAGCAGTACTTC

V: TRBV27
D: .
size: .
J: TRBJ2-7
CDR3: CASSLGVAGFLDEQYF
DNA: TGTGCCAGCAGTTTGGGAGTTGCGGGGTTTCTGGACGAGCAGTACTTC

V: TRBV9
D: .
size: .
J: TRBJ2-5
CDR3: CASSGPEETQYF
DNA: TGTGCCAGCAGCGGGCCTGAAGAGACCCAGTACTTC

V: TRBV6-6
D: .
size: .
J: TRBJ1-2
CDR3: CASTWQSTNYGYTF
DNA: TGTGCCAGCACCTGGCAATCCACTAACTATGGCTACACCTTC

V: TRBV29-1
D: TRBD1
size: .
J: TRBJ2-1
CDR3: CSVEEGTGGHWYNEQFF
DNA: TGCAGCGTTGAGGAGGGGACAGGGGGCCATTGGTACAATGAGCAGTTCTTC